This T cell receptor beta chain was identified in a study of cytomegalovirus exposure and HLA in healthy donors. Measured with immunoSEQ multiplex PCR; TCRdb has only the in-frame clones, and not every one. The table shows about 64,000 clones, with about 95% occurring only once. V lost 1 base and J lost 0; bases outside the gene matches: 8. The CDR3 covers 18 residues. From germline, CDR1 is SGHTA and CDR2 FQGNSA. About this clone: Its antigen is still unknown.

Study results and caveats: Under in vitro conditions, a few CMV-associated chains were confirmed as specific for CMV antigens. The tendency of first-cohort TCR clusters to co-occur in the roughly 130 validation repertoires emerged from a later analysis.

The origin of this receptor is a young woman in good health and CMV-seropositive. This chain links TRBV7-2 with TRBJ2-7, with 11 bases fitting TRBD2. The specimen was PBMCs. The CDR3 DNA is TGTGCCAGCAGCTTAGGTTCGGGACTAGCGGTTCGCTCCTACGAGCAGTACTTC. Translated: CASSLGSGLAVRSYEQYF.